There are a few counts of the clone carrying this TCR beta chain. This entry is derived from a study of patients and donors after allogeneic stem cell transplantation. MiXCR, run by TCRdb on the RT-PCR reads, gives a single entry per CDR3 protein. The repertoire holds around 150,000 distinct CDR3 sequences, with approximately 30% as singletons. The sequenced sample consisted of blood, either unsorted or a sorted T cell fraction (not recorded which). The receptor's source is a human donor who was either an allogeneic HSCT recipient or a stem cell or donor lymphocyte infusion donor (not recorded which). It is not recorded whose cells these are; they may come from a transplant donor.

The CDR3 here is CASSFGEGGSGNTIYF. The CDR3 DNA reads as TGTGCCAGCAGCTTCGGAGAGGGGGGCTCTGGAAACACCATATATTTT. This chain connects TRBV7-9 to TRBJ1-3; a weak D match, TRBD1 (6 bases). The CDR3 runs 16 residues. The ends were cut back, 3 bases at V and 0 bases at J, with 12 bases in the middle. CDR1 is SEHNR, CDR2 FQNEAQ, per germline (reference sequence).